These 19 T cell receptor beta chains were all obtained from the same sample, sequenced in a study of cytomegalovirus exposure and HLA in healthy donors. With 60 Vbeta and 13 Jbeta primers, the PCR was carried out. Using immunoSEQ multiplex PCR, the repertoire was profiled, and TCRdb retains in-frame clones only, with some absent. Of more than 45,000 clones in the sample, roughly four fifths are singletons; the top ten hold 2.5% to 3%. Source material: PBMCs. These receptors all come from a woman in her thirties or forties in good health and CMV-seropositive.

The V call is TRBV28, the J call TRBJ2-7; tentatively, D is TRBD2 (6 bases). This CDR3 region has 15 residues. The V gene's germline CDR1 is MDHEN and CDR2 SYDVKM. V dropped 6 bases and J dropped 6 bases, with 21 bases sitting between them. Written as DNA, the CDR3 is TGTGCCAGCAGGGCTCGTGGGGGGTTTACCCTCGAGCAGTACTTC. The encoded protein is CASRARGGFTLEQYF.

CDR3 in DNA: TGCAGCGTTGAGGTGACAGGGGCGCACACCGGGGAGCTGTTTTTT. Protein sequence: CSVEVTGAHTGELFF. This chain uses TRBV29-1 with TRBJ2-2; 8 nucleotides match TRBD1. This CDR3 has 15 amino acids. With 3 bases clipped from V and 3 bases from J, the junction kept 6 bases outside the gene matches. Germline loops: CDR1 SQVTM, CDR2 ANQGSEA.

This clone was counted between two and nine times. The chain links TRBV28 to TRBJ1-5; a weak D match, TRBD1 (5 bases). CDR1 is MDHEN, CDR2 SYDVKM, per germline. This CDR3 has 12 amino acids. V lost 5 bases, J lost 8 bases, and 10 bases lay in between. The CDR3: CASSLRVKPQHF. DNA of the CDR3: TGTGCCAGCAGTCTCAGGGTTAAGCCCCAGCATTTT.

V gene TRBV2 combines with J gene TRBJ2-7, with 7 bases aligning to TRBD1. Germline V gene lookup returns CDR1 SNHLY and CDR2 FYNNEI. V lost 4 bases and J lost 3; bases outside the gene matches: 6. The CDR3 is made up of 14 amino acids. The CDR3 DNA sequence: TGTGCCAGCAGTGTTGGACAGGCTCTCTACGAGCAGTACTTC. Translation: CASSVGQALYEQYF. The whole variable domain, remainder taken from reference TRBV2 and TRBJ2-7, is EPEVTQTPSHQVTQMGQEVILRCVPISNHLYFYWYRQILGQKVEFLVSFYNNEISEKSEIFDDQFSVERPDGSNFTLKIRSTKLEDSAMYFCASSVGQALYEQYFGPGTRLTVT.

The chain employs TRBV27 and TRBJ2-7, with D tentatively TRBD2 (6 bases). The germline CDR1 and CDR2 sequences are MNHEY and SMNVEV (reference sequence). This CDR3 is 14 amino acids long. The V end lost 2 bases, the J end lost 7 bases, and 15 bases lay between the germline ends. CDR3 DNA sequence: TGTGCCAGCAGTTTAACTCCCAAGACTAGGGAGCAGTACTTC. Its protein product is CASSLTPKTREQYF.

The V and J genes are TRBV2 and TRBJ2-7; 10 nucleotides match TRBD1. The CDR3 is 13 amino acids. Germline V CDR1 and CDR2: SNHLY, FYNNEI. J was trimmed by 7 bases and V by 7 bases; bases with no gene match: 7. CDR3 loop: CASTGDRGGEQYF. The CDR3 nucleotides read TGTGCCAGCACCGGGGACAGGGGTGGGGAGCAGTACTTC. The full variable domain, rest sourced from reference TRBV2 and TRBJ2-7, is EPEVTQTPSHQVTQMGQEVILRCVPISNHLYFYWYRQILGQKVEFLVSFYNNEISEKSEIFDDQFSVERPDGSNFTLKIRSTKLEDSAMYFCASTGDRGGEQYFGPGTRLTVT.

This clone was counted once. The rearrangement links TRBV7-3 to TRBJ2-2, with D perhaps matching TRBD1 (7 bases). The ends were cut back, 8 bases at V and 4 bases at J, with 14 bases in the middle. The germline V gene encodes CDR1 SGHTA and CDR2 FQGTGA. The CDR3 contains 14 residues. The CDR3 DNA reads as TGTGCCAGCTCGGAGGGGGCGGGCACCGGGGAGCTGTTTTTT. Translating gives CASSEGAGTGELFF.

This clone appeared once. This chain connects TRBV6-1 to TRBJ2-7; the D gene is possibly TRBD1 (6 bases). Germline lookup yields CDR1 MNHNS and CDR2 SASEGT. Trimming cost V 4 bases and J 2 bases, with 15 bases left between them. CDR3 length equals 15 residues. CDR3 nucleotides: TGTGCCAGCAGTGCCCAGGGGATTATCGCCTACGAGCAGTACTTC. Translated: CASSAQGIIAYEQYF.

The V gene is TRBV9, the J gene TRBJ2-5; no reliable D call. V shed 1 base and J shed 4 bases, with 8 bases lying between them. The CDR3 spans 13 residues. CDR1 and CDR2 from the germline V gene are SGDLS and YYNGEE. CDR3 loop: CASSVNTGETQYF. As DNA, the CDR3 is TGTGCCAGCAGCGTAAATACGGGAGAGACCCAGTACTTC.

The chain uses TRBV4-1 and TRBJ2-1; tentatively, D is TRBD1 (5 bases). V lost 2 bases and J 10 bases, leaving 12 bases between the germline ends. Germline V gene sequence: CDR1 MGHRA, CDR2 YSYEKL. The CDR3 sequence is 13 residues long. The CDR3 sequence is CASSQRTGWEQFF. For the CDR3, the DNA is TGCGCCAGCAGCCAACGCACAGGCTGGGAGCAGTTCTTC.

The gene calls are TRBV30 and TRBJ1-2; 10 nucleotides line up with TRBD1. The germline gives CDR1 GTSNPN, CDR2 SVGIG (reference sequence). Trimming removed 4 bases from V and 7 bases from J; junction bases left unmatched: 6. CDR3 size: 13 residues. CDR3 residues: CAWTGTGVIGYTF. CDR3 bases: TGTGCCTGGACCGGGACAGGGGTGATTGGCTACACCTTC.

The rearrangement joins TRBV28 to TRBJ2-3; TRBD1 aligns across 9 bases. This CDR3 has 15 residues. CDR1 is MDHEN, CDR2 SYDVKM, per germline. The junction had 4 bases not matched to a gene; V was cut back by 6 bases and J by 0 bases. The CDR3, as DNA: TGTGCCAGCAGCAAGACAGGGGGAAGCACAGATACGCAGTATTTT. It codes for CASSKTGGSTDTQYF. Together with reference TRBV28 and TRBJ2-3, the CDR3 gives the full variable domain: DVKVTQSSRYLVKRTGEKVFLECVQDMDHENMFWYRQDPGLGLRLIYFSYDVKMKEKGDIPEGYSVSREKKERFSLILESASTNQTSMYLCASSKTGGSTDTQYFGPGTRLTVL.

The chain recombines TRBV6-1 with TRBJ2-3; tentatively, D is TRBD2 (6 bases). Trimming left V 7 bases short and J 3 bases short, with 14 bases between. The CDR3 covers 14 residues. In germline, CDR1 is MNHNS, CDR2 SASEGT. The CDR3 sequence: CASTPGLHTDTQYF. CDR3 nucleotide sequence: TGTGCCAGCACCCCGGGACTCCATACAGATACGCAGTATTTT.

This chain joins TRBV27 and TRBJ2-2; 7 bases match TRBD2. J lost 6 bases, V lost 2 bases, and 0 bases had no gene match. The CDR3 extends over 13 amino acids. Germline assignment: CDR1 MNHEY and CDR2 SMNVEV (reference sequence). The CDR3 sequence: CASSLRGAGELFF. CDR3 DNA: TGTGCCAGCAGTTTACGGGGGGCCGGGGAGCTGTTTTTT.

This chain uses TRBV2 with TRBJ2-3; TRBD2 matches 7 bases. The germline V gene encodes CDR1 SNHLY and CDR2 FYNNEI. The V gene end was trimmed by 6 bases and the J gene end by 4 bases; junction bases not matched to a gene: 10. CDR3 size: 15 residues. CDR3 loop: CASSGGGLEADTQYF. Here the CDR3 DNA reads TGTGCCAGCAGCGGGGGAGGACTAGAGGCAGATACGCAGTATTTT.

The chain combines TRBV5-1 with TRBJ2-7, with a possible D match to TRBD2 (6 bases). CDR1 is SGHRS and CDR2 is YFSETQ in the germline V gene. Trimming took 3 bases from V and 1 from J, leaving 8 bases between them. The CDR3 is 13 residues long. CDR3 region: CASSSGDSYEQYF. DNA for the CDR3: TGCGCCAGCAGCTCGGGGGATTCCTACGAGCAGTACTTC.

The table lists this clone with a count of one. V usage is TRBV4-3 and J usage is TRBJ1-1; TRBD1 agrees at 9 bases. The trim removed 4 bases at V and 1 base at J, leaving 7 bases unmatched. The CDR3 has 16 amino acids. Germline values: CDR1 LGHNA, CDR2 YSLEER. Here the CDR3 reads CASSRSQGAQNTEAFF. The CDR3 DNA follows: TGCGCCAGCAGCCGATCACAGGGGGCGCAGAACACTGAAGCTTTCTTT.

This rearrangement joins TRBV5-3 to TRBJ2-7; perhaps TRBD2 as D (6 bases). TRBV5-3 is filed as an ORF, its function uncertain. Trimming stripped 4 bases from V and 0 bases from J, with 11 bases between. This CDR3 has 14 residues. The CDR3 here is CARSLRGSSYEQYF. CDR3 in DNA: TGTGCCAGAAGCCTTCGGGGGAGCTCCTACGAGCAGTACTTC.

This chain joins TRBV11-3 and TRBJ2-3; 7 bases map to TRBD2. Looked up from germline, CDR1 is SGHNT and CDR2 is YENEEA. Trimming cost V 1 base and J 4 bases; bases outside gene matches: 5. CDR3 length: 15 residues. The CDR3 sequence is CASSLGGGVADTQYF. The CDR3 nucleotides read TGTGCCAGCAGCTTAGGCGGGGGAGTGGCAGATACGCAGTATTTT.